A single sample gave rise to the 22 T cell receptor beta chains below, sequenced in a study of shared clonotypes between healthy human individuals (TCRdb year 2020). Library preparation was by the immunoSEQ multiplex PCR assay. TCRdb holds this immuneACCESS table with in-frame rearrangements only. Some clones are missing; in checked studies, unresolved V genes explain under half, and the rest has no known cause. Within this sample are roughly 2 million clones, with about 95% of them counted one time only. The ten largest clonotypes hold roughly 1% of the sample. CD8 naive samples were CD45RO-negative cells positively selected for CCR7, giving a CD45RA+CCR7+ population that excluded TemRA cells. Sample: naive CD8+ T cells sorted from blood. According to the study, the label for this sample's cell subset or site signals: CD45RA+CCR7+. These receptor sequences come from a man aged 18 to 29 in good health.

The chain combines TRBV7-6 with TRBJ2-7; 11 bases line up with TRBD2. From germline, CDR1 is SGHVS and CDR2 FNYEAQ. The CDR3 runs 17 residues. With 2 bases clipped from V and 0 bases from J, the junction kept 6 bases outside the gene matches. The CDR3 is CASSLKASGRTSYEQYF. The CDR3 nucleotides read TGTGCCAGCAGCTTAAAGGCTAGCGGGAGGACCTCCTACGAGCAGTACTTC.

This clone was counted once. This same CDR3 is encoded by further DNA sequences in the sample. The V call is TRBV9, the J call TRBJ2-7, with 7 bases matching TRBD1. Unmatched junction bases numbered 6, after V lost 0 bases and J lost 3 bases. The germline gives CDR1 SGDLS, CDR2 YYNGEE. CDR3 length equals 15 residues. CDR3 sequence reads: CASSVEGTENYEQYF. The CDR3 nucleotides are TGTGCCAGCAGCGTAGAAGGGACAGAAAACTACGAGCAGTACTTC.

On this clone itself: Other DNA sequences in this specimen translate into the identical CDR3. This chain's CDR3 is CASSLGLAGAYEQYF. CDR3 coding DNA: TGTGCCAGCAGTTTGGGGCTAGCGGGAGCCTACGAGCAGTACTTC. The chain employs TRBV28 and TRBJ2-7; 10 positions agree with TRBD2. CDR1 is MDHEN, CDR2 SYDVKM, per germline. After removal of 3 bases from V and 2 bases from J, the junction contained 4 bases not matched to a gene. The CDR3 loop spans 15 amino acids.

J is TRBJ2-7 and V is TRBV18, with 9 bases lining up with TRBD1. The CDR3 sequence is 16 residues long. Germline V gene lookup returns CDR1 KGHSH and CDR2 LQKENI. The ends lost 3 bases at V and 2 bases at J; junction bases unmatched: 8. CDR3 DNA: TGTGCCAGCTCACCCCCCCGGGACAGGGCACCCTACGAGCAGTACTTC. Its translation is CASSPPRDRAPYEQYF.

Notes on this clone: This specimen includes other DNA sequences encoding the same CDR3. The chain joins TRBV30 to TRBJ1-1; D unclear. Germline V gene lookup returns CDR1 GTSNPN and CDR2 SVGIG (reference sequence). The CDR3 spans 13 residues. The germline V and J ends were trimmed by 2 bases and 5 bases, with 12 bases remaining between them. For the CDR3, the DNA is TGTGCCTGGAGTTTGGGGTCGGGTACTGAAGCTTTCTTT. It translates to CAWSLGSGTEAFF.

The CDR3 loop reads CASSIIRTTYNEQYF. The CDR3 DNA reads TGTGCCAGTAGTATAATCCGGACTACTTACAACGAGCAGTACTTC. The chain employs TRBV19 and TRBJ2-7; weak D call: TRBD2 (6 bases). Germline V CDR1 and CDR2: LNHDA, SQIVND (reference sequence). Trimming stripped 2 bases from V and 5 bases from J, with 16 bases between. This CDR3 region has 15 residues.

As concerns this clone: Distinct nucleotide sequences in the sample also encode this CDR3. This CDR3 reads CASSIDPTGSYEQYF. As DNA, the CDR3 is TGTGCCAGTAGTATAGATCCCACAGGGTCCTACGAGCAGTACTTC. The V call is TRBV19, the J call TRBJ2-7; weak D call: TRBD1 (6 bases). Looked up from germline, CDR1 is LNHDA and CDR2 is SQIVND (reference sequence). This CDR3 has 15 amino acids. V gave up 0 bases and J gave up 1 base, with 10 bases separating them.

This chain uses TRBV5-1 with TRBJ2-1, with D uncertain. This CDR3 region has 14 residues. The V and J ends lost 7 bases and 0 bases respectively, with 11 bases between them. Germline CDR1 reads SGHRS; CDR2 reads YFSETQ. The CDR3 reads CASEPGYSYNEQFF. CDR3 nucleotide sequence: TGCGCCAGCGAGCCCGGGTACTCCTACAATGAGCAGTTCTTC.

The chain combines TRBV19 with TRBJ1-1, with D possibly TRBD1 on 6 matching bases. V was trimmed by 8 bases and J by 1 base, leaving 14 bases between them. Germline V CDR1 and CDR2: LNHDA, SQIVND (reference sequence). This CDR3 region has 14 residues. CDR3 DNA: TGTGCCAGTGTAAGGGGGAACCAGAACACTGAAGCTTTCTTT. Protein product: CASVRGNQNTEAFF.

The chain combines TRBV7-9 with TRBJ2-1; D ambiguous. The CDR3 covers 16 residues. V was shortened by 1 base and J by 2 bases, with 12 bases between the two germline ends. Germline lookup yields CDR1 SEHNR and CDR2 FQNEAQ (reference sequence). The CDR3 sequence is CASSLGSGEPYNEQFF. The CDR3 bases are TGTGCCAGCAGCTTAGGATCAGGAGAGCCCTACAATGAGCAGTTCTTC.

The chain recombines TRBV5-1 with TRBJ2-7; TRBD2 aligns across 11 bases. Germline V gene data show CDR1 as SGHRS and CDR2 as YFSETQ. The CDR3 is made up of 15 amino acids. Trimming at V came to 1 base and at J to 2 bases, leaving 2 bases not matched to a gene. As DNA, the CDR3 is TGCGCCAGCAGCTTGATGACTAGCGGGACCTACGAGCAGTACTTC. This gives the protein CASSLMTSGTYEQYF.

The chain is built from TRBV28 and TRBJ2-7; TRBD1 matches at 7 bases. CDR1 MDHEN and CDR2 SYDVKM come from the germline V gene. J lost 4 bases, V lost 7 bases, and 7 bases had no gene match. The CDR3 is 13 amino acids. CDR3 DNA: TGTGCCAGCAACTCGGGACAGCGGTACGAGCAGTACTTC. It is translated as CASNSGQRYEQYF.

CDR3 loop: CASSSGTSGGDLNEQFF. DNA for the CDR3: TGTGCCAGCAGTTCCGGGACTAGCGGGGGGGATTTGAATGAGCAGTTCTTC. This chain links TRBV27 with TRBJ2-1; 16 bases are a match to TRBD2. The CDR3 is 17 amino acids. V gave up 4 bases and J gave up 7 bases; unmatched junction bases: 7. Germline lookup yields CDR1 MNHEY and CDR2 SMNVEV (reference sequence).

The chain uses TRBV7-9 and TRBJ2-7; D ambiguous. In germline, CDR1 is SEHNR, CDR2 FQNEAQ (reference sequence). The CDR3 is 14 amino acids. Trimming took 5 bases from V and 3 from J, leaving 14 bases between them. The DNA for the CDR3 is TGTGCCAGCAGCCCCACAACGAAGGACTACGAGCAGTACTTC. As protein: CASSPTTKDYEQYF.

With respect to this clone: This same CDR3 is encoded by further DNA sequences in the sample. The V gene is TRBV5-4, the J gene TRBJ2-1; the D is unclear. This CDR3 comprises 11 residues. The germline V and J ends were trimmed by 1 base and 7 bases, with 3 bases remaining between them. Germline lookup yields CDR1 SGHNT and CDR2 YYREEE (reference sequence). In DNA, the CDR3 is TGTGCCAGCAGCTTGATAAATGAGCAGTTCTTC. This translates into CASSLINEQFF.

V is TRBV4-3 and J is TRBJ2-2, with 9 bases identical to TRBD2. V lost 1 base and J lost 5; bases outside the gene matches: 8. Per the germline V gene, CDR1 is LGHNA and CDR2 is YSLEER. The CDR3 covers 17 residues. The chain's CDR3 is CASSQGVAGGGTGELFF. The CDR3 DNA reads TGCGCCAGCAGCCAAGGAGTGGCGGGAGGGGGGACCGGGGAGCTGTTTTTT.

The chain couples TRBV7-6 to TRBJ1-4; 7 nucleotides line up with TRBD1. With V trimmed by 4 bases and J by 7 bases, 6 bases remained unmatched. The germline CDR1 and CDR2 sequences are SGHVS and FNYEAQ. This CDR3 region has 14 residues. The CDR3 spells CASSSTGRGEKLFF. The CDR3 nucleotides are TGTGCCAGCAGCTCGACAGGGCGCGGTGAAAAACTGTTTTTT. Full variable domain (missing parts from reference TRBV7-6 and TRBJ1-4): GAGVSQSPRYKVTKRGQDVALRCDPISGHVSLYWYRQALGQGPEFLTYFNYEAQQDKSGLPNDRFSAERPEGSISTLTIQRTEQRDSAMYRCASSSTGRGEKLFFGSGTQLSVL.

CDR3 sequence: CASSLSIIGSERYNEQFF. CDR3 sequence (DNA): TGTGCCAGCAGTTTATCGATAATTGGGTCTGAACGTTACAATGAGCAGTTCTTC. The chain links TRBV27 to TRBJ2-1; D is unresolved. The CDR3 extends over 18 amino acids. V lost 0 bases to trimming and J lost 4 bases, with 19 bases between them. Germline V CDR1 and CDR2: MNHEY, SMNVEV (reference sequence).

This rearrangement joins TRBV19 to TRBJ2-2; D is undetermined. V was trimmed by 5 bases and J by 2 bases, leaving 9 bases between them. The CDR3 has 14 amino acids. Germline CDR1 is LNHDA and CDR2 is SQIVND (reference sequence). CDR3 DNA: TGTGCCAGTAGTCCCGATATAAACACCGGGGAGCTGTTTTTT. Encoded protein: CASSPDINTGELFF.

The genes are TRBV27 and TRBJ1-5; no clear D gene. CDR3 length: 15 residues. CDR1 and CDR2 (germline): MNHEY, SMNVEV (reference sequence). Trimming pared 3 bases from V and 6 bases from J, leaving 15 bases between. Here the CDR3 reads CASSFSPYGGQPQHF. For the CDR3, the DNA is TGTGCCAGCAGTTTTTCTCCGTACGGCGGTCAGCCCCAGCATTTT.

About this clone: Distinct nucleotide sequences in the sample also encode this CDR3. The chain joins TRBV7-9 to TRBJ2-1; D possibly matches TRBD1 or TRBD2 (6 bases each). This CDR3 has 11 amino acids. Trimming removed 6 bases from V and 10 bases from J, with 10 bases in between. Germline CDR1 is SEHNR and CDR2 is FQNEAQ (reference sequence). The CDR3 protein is CASSWRGEQFF. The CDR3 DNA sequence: TGTGCCAGCAGTTGGAGGGGGGAGCAGTTCTTC.

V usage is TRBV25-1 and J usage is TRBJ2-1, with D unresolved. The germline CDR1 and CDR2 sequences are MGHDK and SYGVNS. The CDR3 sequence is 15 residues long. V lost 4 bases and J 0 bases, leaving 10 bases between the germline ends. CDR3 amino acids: CASSARISSYNEQFF. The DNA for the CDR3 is TGTGCCAGCAGTGCCAGAATTAGCTCCTACAATGAGCAGTTCTTC.